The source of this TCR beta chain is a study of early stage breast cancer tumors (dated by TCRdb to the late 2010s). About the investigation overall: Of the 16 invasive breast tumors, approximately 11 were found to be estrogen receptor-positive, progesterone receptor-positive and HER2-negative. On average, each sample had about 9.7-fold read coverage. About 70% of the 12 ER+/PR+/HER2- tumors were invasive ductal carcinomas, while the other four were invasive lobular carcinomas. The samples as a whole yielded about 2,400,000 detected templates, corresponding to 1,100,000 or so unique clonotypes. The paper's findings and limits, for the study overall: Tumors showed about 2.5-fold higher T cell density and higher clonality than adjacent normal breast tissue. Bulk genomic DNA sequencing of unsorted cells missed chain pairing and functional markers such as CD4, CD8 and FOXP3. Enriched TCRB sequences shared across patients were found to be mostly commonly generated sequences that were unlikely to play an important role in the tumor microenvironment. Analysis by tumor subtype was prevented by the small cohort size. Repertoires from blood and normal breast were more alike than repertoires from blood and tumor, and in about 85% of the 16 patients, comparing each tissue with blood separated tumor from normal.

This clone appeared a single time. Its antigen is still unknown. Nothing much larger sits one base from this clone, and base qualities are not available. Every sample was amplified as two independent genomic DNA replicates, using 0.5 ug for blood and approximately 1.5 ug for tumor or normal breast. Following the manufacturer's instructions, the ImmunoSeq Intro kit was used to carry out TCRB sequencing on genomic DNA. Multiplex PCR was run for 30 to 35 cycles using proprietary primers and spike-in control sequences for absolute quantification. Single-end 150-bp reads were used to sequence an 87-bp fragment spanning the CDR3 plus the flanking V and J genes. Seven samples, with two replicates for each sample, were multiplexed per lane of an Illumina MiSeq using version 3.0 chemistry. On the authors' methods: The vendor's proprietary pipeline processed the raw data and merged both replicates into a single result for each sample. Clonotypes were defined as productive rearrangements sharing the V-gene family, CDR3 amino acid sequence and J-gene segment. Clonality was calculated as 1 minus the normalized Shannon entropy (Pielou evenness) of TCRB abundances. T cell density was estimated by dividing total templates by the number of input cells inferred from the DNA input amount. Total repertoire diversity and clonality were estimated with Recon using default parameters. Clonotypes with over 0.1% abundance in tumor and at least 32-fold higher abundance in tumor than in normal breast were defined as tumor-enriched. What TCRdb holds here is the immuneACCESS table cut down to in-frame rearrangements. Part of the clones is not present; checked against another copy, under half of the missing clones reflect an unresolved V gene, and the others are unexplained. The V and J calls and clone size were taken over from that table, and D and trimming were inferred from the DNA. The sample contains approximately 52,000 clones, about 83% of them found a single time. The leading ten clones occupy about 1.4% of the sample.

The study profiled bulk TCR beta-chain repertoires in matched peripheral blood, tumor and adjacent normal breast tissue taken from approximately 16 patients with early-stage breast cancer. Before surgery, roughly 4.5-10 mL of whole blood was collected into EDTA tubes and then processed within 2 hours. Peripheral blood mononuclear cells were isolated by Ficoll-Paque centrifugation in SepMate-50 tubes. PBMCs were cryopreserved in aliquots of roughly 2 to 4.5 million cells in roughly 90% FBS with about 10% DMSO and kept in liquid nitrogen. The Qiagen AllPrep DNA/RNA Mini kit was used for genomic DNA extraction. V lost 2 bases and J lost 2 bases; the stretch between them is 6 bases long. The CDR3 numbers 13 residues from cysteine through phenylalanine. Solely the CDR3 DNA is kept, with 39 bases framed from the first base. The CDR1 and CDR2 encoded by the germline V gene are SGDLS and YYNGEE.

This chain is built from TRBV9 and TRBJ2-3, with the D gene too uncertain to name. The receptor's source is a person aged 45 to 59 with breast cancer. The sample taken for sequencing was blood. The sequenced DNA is TGTGCCAGCAGCGTTTTGTCCACAGATACGCAGTATTTT. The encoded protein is CASSVLSTDTQYF.